Listed here are 17 T cell receptor beta chains from one sample, sequenced in a study of identical twins. TCRdb reanalysed the 5' RACE reads using MiXCR and keeps one entry per CDR3 protein. The data show 1.5 million to 2 million distinct CDR3 sequences, roughly 35% seen once. Sequenced input: cord blood. Receptor source: a newborn girl in good health.

Concerning this clonotype: One end of the junction is discordant with germline, which a read error may explain. The rearrangement links TRBV7-9 to TRBJ2-1; the D call may be TRBD1 or TRBD2 (5 bases each). Germline V gene sequence: CDR1 SEHNR, CDR2 FQNEAQ (reference sequence). This CDR3 contains 15 residues. CDR3 DNA sequence: TGCGCCAGCAGCTTAGTAGGGCAGGGAGTTTGGGCGGGGTTCTTC. As protein: CASSLVGQGVWAGFF.

The V call is TRBV5-1, the J call TRBJ2-3; possible D gene TRBD2, 5 bases. Germline loops: CDR1 SGHRS, CDR2 YFSETQ. Trimming removed 3 bases from V and 2 bases from J, with 10 bases in between. This CDR3 has 14 amino acids. The CDR3 here is CASSSDWITDTQYF. The CDR3 DNA sequence: TGCGCCAGCAGCTCGGACTGGATCACAGATACGCAGTATTTT.

This clonotype has only a few counts. The chain links TRBV27 to TRBJ2-7, with 8 bases lining up with TRBD2. This CDR3 is built from 15 residues. V lost 2 bases to trimming and J lost 4 bases; unmatched junction nucleotides: 7. Germline V gene data show CDR1 as MNHEY and CDR2 as SMNVEV (reference sequence). Here the CDR3 reads CASSLPGLARYEQYF. CDR3 sequence (DNA): TGTGCCAGCAGTTTACCCGGACTAGCTAGGTACGAGCAGTACTTC.

This clonotype occurred a few times. This chain connects TRBV9 to TRBJ2-7, with 7 nucleotides matching TRBD1. V dropped 8 bases and J dropped 3; count of bases not matched to a gene: 5. CDR3 size: 12 residues. CDR1 and CDR2 from the germline V gene are SGDLS and YYNGEE. CDR3 amino acids: CARGDSSYEQYF. The CDR3 DNA sequence: TGTGCCAGAGGGGACAGCAGCTACGAGCAGTACTTC.

This clonotype was seen a few times. The chain joins TRBV24-1 to TRBJ2-3; perhaps TRBD1 as D (6 bases). The CDR3 runs to 16 residues. Deletions cut 0 bases from V and 5 bases from J, with 14 bases between. In germline, CDR1 is KGHDR, CDR2 SFDVKD. CDR3 in DNA: TGTGCCACCAGTGATTTGGGCCAGGGGATGGGAGATACGCAGTATTTT. Residues: CATSDLGQGMGDTQYF.

The V call is TRBV12-3 or TRBV12-4, the J call TRBJ2-5; D gene unclear. Gene TRBJ2-1 matches the end of the DNA better, so the J call may be wrong. The length of the CDR3 is 13 residues. Here the CDR3 reads CASSFQVQETQFF. CDR3 DNA sequence: TGTGCCAGCAGTTTCCAGGTCCAAGAGACCCAGTTCTTC.

The CDR3 DNA follows: TGTGCCAGCAGTCCCCTGAGGGGGCCAACGACCGGGGAGCTGTTTTTT. This codes for CASSPLRGPTTGELFF. This chain connects TRBV25-1 to TRBJ2-2, with 7 bases lining up with TRBD1. The ends lost 5 bases at V and 5 bases at J; junction bases unmatched: 11. The CDR3 sequence is 16 residues long. Germline V CDR1 and CDR2: MGHDK, SYGVNS.

This clonotype was detected a few times. This rearrangement joins TRBV7-2 to TRBJ1-6; D possibly corresponds to TRBD1 (6 bases). The CDR3 has 15 residues. Per the germline V gene, CDR1 is SGHTA and CDR2 is FQGNSA. V was trimmed by 6 bases and J by 5 bases, leaving 14 bases between them. DNA for the CDR3: TGTGCCAGCAGGATCAGGGGTTTCGATAATTCACCCCTCCACTTT. Its translation: CASRIRGFDNSPLHF.

This clonotype was observed a few times. This rearrangement joins TRBV5-1 to TRBJ1-2, with no clear D. Deletions cut 4 bases from V and 0 bases from J, with 7 bases between. The CDR3 is made up of 13 amino acids. Germline values: CDR1 SGHRS, CDR2 YFSETQ. CDR3 loop: CASSGVSNYGYTF. CDR3 sequence (DNA): TGCGCCAGCAGCGGGGTATCTAACTATGGCTACACCTTC.

This clonotype came up a few times. J is TRBJ2-1 and V is TRBV20-1; 8 bases match TRBD2. V shed 3 bases and J 3 bases; nucleotides not matched to a gene: 4. There are 14 residues in the CDR3. Germline V lookup: CDR1 DFQATT, CDR2 SNEGSKA (reference sequence). The CDR3 region is CSARPGTSYNEQFF. CDR3 coding DNA: TGCAGTGCTAGGCCCGGGACTAGCTACAATGAGCAGTTCTTC.

This clonotype was counted a few times. The rearrangement joins TRBV2 to TRBJ1-6, with TRBD1 identical over 7 bases. Germline CDR1 is SNHLY and CDR2 is FYNNEI. J lost 9 bases, V lost 9 bases, and 8 bases had no gene match. The CDR3 is 13 residues long. The CDR3 bases are TGTGCCAGTTATGGGGACAGCCTTTCACCCCTCCACTTT. Translation gives CASYGDSLSPLHF.

There are many counts of this clonotype. The chain employs TRBV5-1 and TRBJ1-2; the match to TRBD1 covers 8 bases. Germline V gene data show CDR1 as SGHRS and CDR2 as YFSETQ. The CDR3 spans 15 residues. V was clipped by 4 bases and J by 2 bases; unmatched bases: 7. The CDR3 region is CASSLRTGKNYGYTF. The CDR3 region has the DNA TGCGCCAGCAGCCTGAGGACAGGGAAGAACTATGGCTACACCTTC.

The chain joins TRBV25-1 to TRBJ1-2; tentatively, D is TRBD1 (6 bases). The V end was cut by 8 bases, the J end by 1 base, with 17 bases between. The CDR3 extends over 15 amino acids. Germline lookup yields CDR1 MGHDK and CDR2 SYGVNS. The CDR3 DNA reads TGTGCCAGCCGACAGGCCGGCATCCTTAACTATGGCTACACCTTC. Amino acid sequence: CASRQAGILNYGYTF.

A remark on this clonotype: A much bigger clone sits one base away, suggesting this may be a read error. The chain couples TRBV28 to TRBJ2-7; tentative D call: TRBD1 (5 bases). The germline CDR1 and CDR2 sequences are MDHEN and SYDVKM. The CDR3 totals 14 residues. Trimming removed 3 bases from V and 0 bases from J, with 9 bases in between. As DNA, the CDR3 is TGTGCCAGCAGTTTCACAGGCCTCTCCTACGAGCAGTACTTC. This translates into CASSFTGLSYEQYF.

Comments on this clonotype: An end of the junction differs from the germline gene, which may be a read error. The chain is built from TRBV12-3 or TRBV12-4 and TRBJ2-3; 9 bases fit TRBD1. This CDR3 is 17 amino acids long. In nucleotides, the CDR3 is TGTGCAAGCAGCTTAGAGGCGGGACAGGGAACCACAGATGTGGAATATTTT. It translates to CASSLEAGQGTTDVEYF.

This clonotype occurred many times. CDR3 amino acids: CASSLQGPGANVLTF. CDR3 DNA sequence: TGCGCCAGCAGCTTACAGGGACCTGGGGCCAACGTCCTGACTTTC. The chain links TRBV5-1 to TRBJ2-6; tentative D call: TRBD1 (6 bases). V lost 2 bases, J lost 2 bases, and 8 bases lay in between. CDR3 length equals 15 residues. CDR1 and CDR2 (germline): SGHRS, YFSETQ.

This clonotype has ten or more counts. This chain joins TRBV6-6 and TRBJ2-3; D uncertain. Germline CDR1 MNHNY, CDR2 SVGAGI (reference sequence). V was pared by 0 bases and J by 3 bases, with 7 bases between. There are 14 residues in the CDR3. In DNA, the CDR3 is TGTGCCAGCAGTTACTCCGGCGCTACAGATACGCAGTATTTT. Its protein product is CASSYSGATDTQYF.